The 21 T cell receptor beta chains below come from one sample, sequenced in a study of T-cell reconstitution after alpha-beta-depleted transplantation in children. Unique molecular identifiers were incorporated when the TCRbeta library was constructed. From the PCR reads, TCRdb called clonotypes with MiXCR, one entry per CDR3 protein. The repertoire holds about 870,000 distinct CDR3 sequences, less than 20% seen once, with approximately 5% in the top ten. This specimen was PBMCs, mostly from graft donor cells, taken 360 days after TCRalphabeta/CD19-depleted stem cell transplant. These receptors were collected from a male patient younger than 18 who had a stem cell transplant for acute lymphoblastic leukemia, so the T cells may come from the graft donor.

In its sample, this clonotype was seen a few times. The CDR3 sequence is CSASRLAGKETQYF. The CDR3 DNA is TGCAGTGCTAGTCGACTAGCGGGGAAAGAGACCCAGTACTTC. The chain couples TRBV20-1 to TRBJ2-5; the match to TRBD2 covers 11 bases. V dropped 3 bases and J dropped 3; count of bases not matched to a gene: 3. Germline-derived CDR1 and CDR2 are DFQATT and SNEGSKA (reference sequence). The CDR3 is 14 amino acids.

The J gene is TRBJ2-1, the V gene TRBV9; 8 nucleotides agree with TRBD1. V lost 0 bases to trimming and J lost 4 bases; unmatched junction nucleotides: 6. Germline lookup yields CDR1 SGDLS and CDR2 YYNGEE. The CDR3 has 16 amino acids. This CDR3 is CASSVVAQGVYNEQFF. The CDR3 bases are TGTGCCAGCAGCGTAGTTGCACAGGGGGTTTACAATGAGCAGTTCTTC.

This clonotype was detected a few times. The V call is TRBV19, the J call TRBJ2-4; tentative D call: TRBD2 (7 bases). The CDR3 runs to 16 residues. The V and J ends lost 3 bases and 7 bases respectively, with 19 bases between them. Looked up from germline, CDR1 is LNHDA and CDR2 is SQIVND (reference sequence). The chain's CDR3 is CASSIDGGRESNIQYF. The CDR3 region has the DNA TGTGCCAGTAGTATTGATGGGGGGCGGGAGTCGAACATTCAGTACTTC.

There are a few counts of this clonotype. The genes are TRBV2 and TRBJ1-4; 7 nucleotides align to TRBD1. Trimming removed 6 bases from V and 5 bases from J; junction bases left unmatched: 9. The CDR3 loop spans 15 amino acids. From germline, CDR1 is SNHLY and CDR2 FYNNEI. CDR3 DNA: TGTGCCAGCAGGGAGAACAGGGGCGGAAATGAAAAACTGTTTTTT. Its protein product is CASRENRGGNEKLFF.

The chain joins TRBV12-3 or TRBV12-4 to TRBJ2-7; D possibly corresponds to TRBD2 (6 bases). The V gene lost 3 bases and the J gene lost 2 bases, with 11 bases spanning the gap. The CDR3 is 14 residues long. CDR3 sequence: CASSLSEGPYEQYF. DNA of the CDR3: TGTGCCAGCAGTTTGTCGGAGGGGCCCTACGAGCAGTACTTC.

This chain links TRBV6-1 with TRBJ2-7, with D perhaps being TRBD1 or TRBD2 (5 bases each). Germline lookup yields CDR1 MNHNS and CDR2 SASEGT. The CDR3 loop spans 13 amino acids. With 6 bases removed from V and 6 bases from J, the gap between germline ends came to 15 bases. CDR3 amino acids: CASSRGPYGEQYF. The CDR3 nucleotides read TGTGCCAGCAGCCGGGGCCCCTATGGCGAGCAGTACTTC.

This chain uses TRBV5-1 with TRBJ2-7; D is perhaps TRBD1 (5 bases). Trimming shortened V by 0 bases and J by 0 bases, and 10 bases separated the two germline ends. Germline V lookup: CDR1 SGHRS, CDR2 YFSETQ. The CDR3 spans 15 residues. CDR3 residues: CASSLVQVSSYEQYF. The CDR3 DNA is TGCGCCAGCAGCTTGGTACAGGTGAGCTCCTACGAGCAGTACTTC.

In this sample, this clonotype turned up a few times. The chain has TRBV7-8 and TRBJ2-3, with D perhaps matching TRBD2 (5 bases). Germline values: CDR1 SGHVS, CDR2 FQNEAQ. This CDR3 spans 14 amino acids. V dropped 5 bases and J dropped 1 base, with 10 bases sitting between them. CDR3: CASSPRRGTDTQYF. The CDR3 DNA reads TGTGCCAGCAGCCCAAGGCGGGGCACAGATACGCAGTATTTT.

This clonotype was seen more than once but under ten times. The chain uses TRBV4-1 and TRBJ2-7, with TRBD2 identical over 9 bases. This CDR3 has 17 residues. The J segment lost 4 bases and the V segment lost 1 base, leaving 11 bases of the junction unmatched. Germline V lookup: CDR1 MGHRA, CDR2 YSYEKL. CDR3 amino acids: CASSQGLAGLIPYEQYF. The CDR3 DNA follows: TGCGCCAGCAGCCAAGGGCTAGCGGGGCTAATCCCGTACGAGCAGTACTTC.

This clonotype was found many times. The gene calls are TRBV7-6 and TRBJ2-5; no definite D call. Looked up from germline, CDR1 is SGHVS and CDR2 is FNYEAQ. V lost 5 bases, J lost 5 bases, and 30 bases lay in between. This CDR3 contains 19 residues. CDR3 nucleotides: TGTGCCAGCAGCCGTCGATCAAAACGGACGGAACCGTTTTTTGAGACCCAGTACTTC. This sequence encodes CASSRRSKRTEPFFETQYF. The variable domain in full, completed from reference TRBV7-6 and TRBJ2-5, reads GAGVSQSPRYKVTKRGQDVALRCDPISGHVSLYWYRQALGQGPEFLTYFNYEAQQDKSGLPNDRFSAERPEGSISTLTIQRTEQRDSAMYRCASSRRSKRTEPFFETQYFGPGTRLLVL.

The chain is built from TRBV7-6 and TRBJ2-2, with 9 bases fitting TRBD2. After removal of 5 bases from V and 2 bases from J, the junction contained 6 bases not matched to a gene. The CDR3 has 16 amino acids. CDR1 SGHVS and CDR2 FNYEAQ come from the germline V gene. CDR3 region: CASSPTSGYNTGELFF. The CDR3 DNA sequence: TGTGCCAGCAGCCCCACTAGCGGGTACAACACCGGGGAGCTGTTTTTT.

This clonotype was counted once. The J gene is TRBJ2-7, the V gene TRBV5-1; 8 positions agree with TRBD2. The CDR3 loop spans 15 amino acids. Germline-derived CDR1 and CDR2 are SGHRS and YFSETQ. J lost 4 bases, V lost 4 bases, and 10 bases had no gene match. In DNA, the CDR3 is TGCGCCAGCAGCACACTAGCGGCCGATCCTTACGAGCAGTACTTC. Residues: CASSTLAADPYEQYF. The full variable domain, in which reference TRBV5-1 and TRBJ2-7 provide the parts outside the CDR3, is KAGVTQTPRYLIKTRGQQVTLSCSPISGHRSVSWYQQTPGQGLQFLFEYFSETQRNKGNFPGRFSGRQFSNSRSEMNVSTLELGDSALYLCASSTLAADPYEQYFGPGTRLTVT.

This chain connects TRBV20-1 to TRBJ2-7; D not resolved. Germline CDR1 is DFQATT and CDR2 is SNEGSKA (reference sequence). V shed 1 base and J shed 3 bases, with 7 bases lying between them. This CDR3 region has 12 residues. The CDR3 nucleotides are TGCAGTGCTAGAGCAGATGACTACGAGCAGTACTTC. The encoded protein is CSARADDYEQYF.

The CDR3 protein is CASSPTGISEQYF. The CDR3 coding sequence is TGTGCCAGCAGTCCAACAGGGATAAGCGAGCAGTACTTC. The chain uses TRBV12-3 or TRBV12-4 and TRBJ2-7; D is perhaps TRBD1 (6 bases). There are 13 residues in the CDR3. V was cut by 5 bases and J by 6 bases, with 14 bases left in between.

This clonotype was seen more than once but under ten times. This sequence joins TRBV12-3 or TRBV12-4 and TRBJ2-5; 8 bases match TRBD1. The CDR3 is 13 amino acids. V was clipped by 6 bases and J by 9 bases; unmatched bases: 9. The CDR3, as DNA: TGTGCCAGCAGGGGACAGGTACACGGGGCCCAGTACTTC. This encodes CASRGQVHGAQYF.

The V call is TRBV20-1, the J call TRBJ2-7; D gene ambiguous. CDR1 is DFQATT and CDR2 is SNEGSKA in the germline V gene (reference sequence). The CDR3 spans 14 residues. Trimming removed 3 bases at V and 0 bases at J, with 12 bases between. The CDR3 DNA reads as TGCAGTGCTAGGGAGTCCGCCGACTCCTACGAGCAGTACTTC. This translates into CSARESADSYEQYF.

In its sample, this clonotype was seen a few times. The rearrangement joins TRBV29-1 to TRBJ2-7, with 10 bases that match TRBD2. The CDR3 runs 16 residues. V gave up 4 bases and J gave up 6 bases; unmatched junction bases: 15. The germline V gene has CDR1 SQVTM and CDR2 ANQGSEA. As DNA, the CDR3 is TGCAGCGTTGTTTCCAGCGGGAGGGCCGGGCAGATCGAGCAGTACTTC. Translated: CSVVSSGRAGQIEQYF.

This clonotype has ten or more counts. This chain joins TRBV7-3 and TRBJ2-2, with TRBD1 as a possible D gene (5 bases). The CDR3 totals 13 residues. Trimming pared 5 bases from V and 5 bases from J, leaving 9 bases between. Germline V gives CDR1 SGHTA, CDR2 FQGTGA. In nucleotides, the CDR3 is TGTGCCAGCAGCGCAGGGTTAACCGGGGAGCTGTTTTTT. Translation gives CASSAGLTGELFF.

In its sample, this clonotype was seen a few times. The chain combines TRBV5-1 with TRBJ2-3; TRBD2 matches at 11 bases. V was clipped by 3 bases and J by 2 bases; unmatched bases: 5. The CDR3 is 16 amino acids. The germline gives CDR1 SGHRS, CDR2 YFSETQ. CDR3: CASSSGLADYTDTQYF. The CDR3 coding sequence is TGCGCCAGCAGCTCGGGACTAGCGGATTACACAGATACGCAGTATTTT.

J is TRBJ2-2 and V is TRBV6-5; D is unclear. Germline-derived CDR1 and CDR2 are MNHEY and SVGAGI. This CDR3 contains 11 residues. Trimming removed 7 bases from V and 7 bases from J, with 7 bases in between. CDR3 nucleotide sequence: TGTGCCAGCACTTTCCACGGGGAGCTGTTTTTT. This encodes CASTFHGELFF.

The table lists this clonotype with a few counts. This chain uses TRBV7-9 with TRBJ2-1; D is unresolved. This CDR3 has 15 residues. The V and J ends lost 3 bases and 5 bases respectively, with 14 bases between them. Germline V gene lookup returns CDR1 SEHNR and CDR2 FQNEAQ (reference sequence). CDR3 DNA: TGTGCCAGCAGCTTCGACCCTCTATCCGACAATGAGCAGTTCTTC. Residues: CASSFDPLSDNEQFF.